This T cell receptor (beta chain) was documented in a study of metastatic and nonmetastatic thyroid tumors. Study context: Repertoire data that came from the blood and tumor or nodule tissue of malignant and benign thyroid patients were compared.

The CDR3 contains 12 residues. V lost 7 bases and J lost 7, with 11 bases in between. On this clone: What it binds is not known.

TCRdb reassembled clones from the PCR reads with MiXCR. The sample shows approximately 15,000 clones, 30% to 35% of them seen only once. Notes on the study in general: The study reportedly found significantly higher TCR beta diversity in malignant thyroid tumors than benign nodules, in blood and tumor.

Thyroid surgery was preceded by no treatment in any patient. Specimen: tumor tissue. The rearrangement uses TRBV12-3 or TRBV12-4 and TRBJ2-1; weak D call: TRBD2 (5 bases). This clonotype was sampled from a female donor with papillary thyroid cancer or a benign thyroid nodule (not recorded which). Some clones in this sample may be carry-over from other donors' samples. The CDR3 DNA sequence: TGTGCCAGCACTGCGGGCGGTAATGAGCAGTTCTTC. Residues: CASTAGGNEQFF.